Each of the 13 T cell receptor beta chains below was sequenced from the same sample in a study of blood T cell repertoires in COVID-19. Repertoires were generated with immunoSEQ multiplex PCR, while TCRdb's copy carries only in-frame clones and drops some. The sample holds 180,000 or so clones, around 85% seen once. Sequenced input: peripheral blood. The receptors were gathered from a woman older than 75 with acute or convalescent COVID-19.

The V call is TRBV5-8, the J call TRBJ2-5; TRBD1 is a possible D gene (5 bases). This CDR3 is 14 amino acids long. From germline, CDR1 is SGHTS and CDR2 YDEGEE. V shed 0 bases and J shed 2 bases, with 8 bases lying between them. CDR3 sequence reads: CASSLGQTQETQYF. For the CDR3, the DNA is TGTGCCAGCAGCTTGGGACAGACTCAAGAGACCCAGTACTTC.

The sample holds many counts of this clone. This CDR3 reads CASSYSQSGQNTF. CDR3 bases: TGTGCCAGCAGTTACTCCCAGTCAGGGCAAAACACCTTC. J is TRBJ1-2 and V is TRBV6-6, with a possible D match to TRBD1 (5 bases). Trimming pared 0 bases from V and 12 bases from J, leaving 14 bases between. CDR1 and CDR2 from the germline V gene are MNHNY and SVGAGI (reference sequence). The CDR3 runs 13 residues.

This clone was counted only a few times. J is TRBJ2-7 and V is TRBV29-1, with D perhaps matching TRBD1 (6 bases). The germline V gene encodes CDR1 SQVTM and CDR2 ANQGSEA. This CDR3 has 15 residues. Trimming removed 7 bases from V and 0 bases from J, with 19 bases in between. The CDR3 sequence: CSAEGDKESSYEQYF. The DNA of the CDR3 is TGCAGCGCTGAGGGGGACAAGGAAAGCTCCTACGAGCAGTACTTC.

The CDR3: CASSMRQGGVTEAFF. CDR3 nucleotides: TGTGCCAGCAGCATGAGACAGGGAGGAGTCACTGAAGCTTTCTTT. V usage is TRBV3-1 (or the pseudogene TRBV3-2) and J usage is TRBJ1-1, with TRBD1 matching over 7 bases. This CDR3 spans 15 amino acids. V dropped 5 bases and J dropped 4; count of bases not matched to a gene: 10. CDR1 is LGHDT and CDR2 is YNNKEL in the germline V gene (reference sequence).

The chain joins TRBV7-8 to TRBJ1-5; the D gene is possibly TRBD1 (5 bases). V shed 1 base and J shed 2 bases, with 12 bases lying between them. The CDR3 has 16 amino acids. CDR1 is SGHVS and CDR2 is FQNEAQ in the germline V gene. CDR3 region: CASSLGQGWGNQPQHF. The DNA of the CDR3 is TGTGCCAGCAGCTTAGGGCAGGGATGGGGCAATCAGCCCCAGCATTTT.

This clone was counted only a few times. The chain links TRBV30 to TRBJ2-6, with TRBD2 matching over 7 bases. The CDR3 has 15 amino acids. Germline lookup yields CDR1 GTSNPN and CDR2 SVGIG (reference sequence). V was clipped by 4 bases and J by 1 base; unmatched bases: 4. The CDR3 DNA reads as TGTGCCTGGATTAAAGCGGGGTCTGGGGCCAACGTCCTGACTTTC. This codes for CAWIKAGSGANVLTF.

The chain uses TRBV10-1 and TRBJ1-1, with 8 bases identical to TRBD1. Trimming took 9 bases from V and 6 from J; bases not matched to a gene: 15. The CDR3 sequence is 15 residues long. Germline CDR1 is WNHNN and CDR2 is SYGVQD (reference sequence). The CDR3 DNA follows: TGCGCCAGAAGAGCGCCGACAGGGGACTTCTCTGAAGCTTTCTTT. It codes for CARRAPTGDFSEAFF.

CDR3 sequence reads: CASSRDTSYEQYF. CDR3 coding DNA: TGCGCCAGCAGTCGGGACACTTCCTACGAGCAGTACTTC. The genes are TRBV10-1 and TRBJ2-7; D is possibly TRBD1 (6 bases). V was pared by 5 bases and J by 1 base, with 9 bases between. CDR3 length: 13 amino acids. Germline V gene sequence: CDR1 WNHNN, CDR2 SYGVQD (reference sequence).

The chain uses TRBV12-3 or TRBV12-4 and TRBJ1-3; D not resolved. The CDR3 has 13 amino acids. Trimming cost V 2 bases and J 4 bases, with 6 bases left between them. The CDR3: CASSLNFGNTIYF. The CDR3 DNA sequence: TGTGCCAGCAGTTTAAACTTCGGAAACACCATATATTTT.

CDR3 coding DNA: TGTGCCAGCAGTTTCGACAGGGTAAAAGAGCAGTACTTC. Translation gives CASSFDRVKEQYF. The V gene is TRBV27, the J gene TRBJ2-7, with 7 bases that match TRBD1. The germline CDR1 and CDR2 sequences are MNHEY and SMNVEV (reference sequence). V shed 3 bases, J shed 7 bases, and the junction held 6 bases outside the gene matches. There are 13 residues in the CDR3.

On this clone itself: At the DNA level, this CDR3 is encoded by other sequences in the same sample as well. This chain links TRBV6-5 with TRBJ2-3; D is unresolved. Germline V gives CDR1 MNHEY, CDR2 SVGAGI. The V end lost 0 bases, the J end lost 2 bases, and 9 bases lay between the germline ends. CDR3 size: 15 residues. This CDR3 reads CASSYSSSFTDTQYF. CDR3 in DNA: TGTGCCAGCAGTTACTCGAGCTCCTTCACAGATACGCAGTATTTT.

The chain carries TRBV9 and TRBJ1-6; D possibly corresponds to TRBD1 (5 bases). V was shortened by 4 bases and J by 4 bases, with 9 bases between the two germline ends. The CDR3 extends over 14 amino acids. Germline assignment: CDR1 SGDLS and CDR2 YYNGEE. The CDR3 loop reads CASSTDIYNSPLHF. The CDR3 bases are TGTGCCAGCAGCACGGACATTTATAATTCACCCCTCCACTTT.

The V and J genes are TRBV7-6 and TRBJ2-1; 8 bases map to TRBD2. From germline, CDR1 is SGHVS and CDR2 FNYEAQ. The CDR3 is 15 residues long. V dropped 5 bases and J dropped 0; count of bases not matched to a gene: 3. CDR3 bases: TGTGCCAGCAGCCCCAGCGGGGGCTCCTACAATGAGCAGTTCTTC. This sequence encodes CASSPSGGSYNEQFF.